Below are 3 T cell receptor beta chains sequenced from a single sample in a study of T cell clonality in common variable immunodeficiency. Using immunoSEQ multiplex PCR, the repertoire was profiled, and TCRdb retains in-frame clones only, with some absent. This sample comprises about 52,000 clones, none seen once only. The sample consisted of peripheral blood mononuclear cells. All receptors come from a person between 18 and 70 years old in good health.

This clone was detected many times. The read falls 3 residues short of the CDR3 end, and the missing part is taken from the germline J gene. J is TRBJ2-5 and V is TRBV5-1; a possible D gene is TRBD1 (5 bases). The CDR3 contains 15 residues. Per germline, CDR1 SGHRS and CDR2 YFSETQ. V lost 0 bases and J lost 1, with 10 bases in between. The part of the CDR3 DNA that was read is TGCGCCAGCAGCTTGGGGGGCACAGCCCAAGAGACC. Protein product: CASSLGGTAQET. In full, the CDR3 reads CASSLGGTAQETQYF.

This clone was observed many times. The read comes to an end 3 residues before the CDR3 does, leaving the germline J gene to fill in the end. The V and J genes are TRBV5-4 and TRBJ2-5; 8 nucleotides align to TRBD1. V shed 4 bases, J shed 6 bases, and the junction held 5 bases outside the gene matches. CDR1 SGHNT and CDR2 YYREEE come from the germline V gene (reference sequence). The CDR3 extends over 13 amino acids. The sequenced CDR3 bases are TGTGCCAGCAGCCTGGACAGGGAGCAGACC. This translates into CASSLDREQT. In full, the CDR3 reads CASSLDREQTQYF. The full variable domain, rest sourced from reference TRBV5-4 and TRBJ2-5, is ETGVTQSPTHLIKTRGQQVTLRCSSQSGHNTVSWYQQALGQGPQFIFQYYREEENGRGNFPPRFSGLQFPNYSSELNVNALELDDSALYLCASSLDREQTQYFGPGTRLLVL.

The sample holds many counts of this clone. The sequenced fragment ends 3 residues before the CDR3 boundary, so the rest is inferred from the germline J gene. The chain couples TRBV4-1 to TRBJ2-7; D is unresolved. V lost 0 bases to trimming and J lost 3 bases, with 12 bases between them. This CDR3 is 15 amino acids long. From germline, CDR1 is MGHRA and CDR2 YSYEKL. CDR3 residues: CASSQDFTTNYEQYF. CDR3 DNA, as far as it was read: TGCGCCAGCAGCCAAGATTTCACTACCAACTACGAG.